This TCR beta chain stems from a study of beta chain features in type 1 diabetes (dated by TCRdb to the late 2010s). For the wider study: Mean age, gender distribution, total cell number and subset yield were not different between patients and healthy donors. A total of around 100 million sorted cells were examined across all samples, and RNA yield correlated strongly with the number of cells per subset. In the study, TCRB repertoires of sorted circulating CD4+ T cell subsets from recently diagnosed type 1 diabetes patients were compared with those of matched healthy donors. Naive and central memory subsets were obtained from all 30 or so donors, but regulatory and stem cell-like memory subsets were isolated from only 8 patients and 8 healthy donors. Overall study outcomes, separate from this receptor: Type 1 diabetes patients showed a moderate but significant shortening of TCRB CDR3 length in all four CD4+ subsets. Because cDNA was sequenced instead of genomic DNA, highly expressing activated cells could be over-represented, though the groups showed no difference in activation or CD3 levels. Because the HLA sub-analyses included only small numbers of individuals, any influence of HLA type on TCRB rearrangement was left unresolved. At VDJ recombination sites, type 1 diabetes patients had fewer insertions and more deleted nucleotides, which implies abnormalities in thymic rearrangement. Naive, central memory and regulatory TCRB repertoires appeared more similar among patients than among healthy donors. Shorter templates might have been favored by PCR, but patient and control samples were amplified and corrected together, so both groups would have been affected equally by any skew.

Inclusive of the bounding cysteine and phenylalanine, the CDR3 is 16 residues long. CDR3 DNA is the only sequence kept; it has 48 bases, read in frame from the first base. The germline V gene gives CDR1 as SGHTA and CDR2 as FQGNSA. V and J are truncated by 5 bases and 8 bases respectively, leaving an intervening sequence of 21 bases. All of the isolated RNA was reverse transcribed with the High Capacity cDNA Reverse Transcription Kit, so expressed TCRB transcripts were sequenced. Naive, central memory and regulatory T cell samples underwent deep immunoSEQ sequencing, averaging about 3.3 million total reads per sample. Sorted cells were lysed in RLT buffer, and RNA was extracted using DNase-treated RNeasy Micro or Mini kits according to cell number. To prevent cross-contamination, every cell subset was processed on its own, while patient and healthy donor samples were processed together. The immunoSEQ multiplex PCR was used to amplify TCRB sequences from cDNA, yielding 87-bp fragments that span the CDR3 region. The amplicons were sequenced using the Illumina HiSeq platform. Under the source paper's analysis protocol: Synthetic template baselines were used to correct PCR bias computationally, reads within Hamming distance 2 were collapsed, and singletons that could not be merged were discarded. Reads were aligned against IMGT to assign V, D and J genes, CDR3 length and insertions or deletions at six rearrangement sites. Clonotype counts were normalized to sorted cell number within each subset before computing true diversity and Gini coefficients with the tcR R package. The overlap coefficient, calculated on TCRB nucleotide sequences, was used to measure repertoire sharing. Imported from immuneACCESS, the table was reduced by TCRdb to in-frame sequences with V and J called. These copies leave out some clones; in studies compared against another copy, an unresolved V gene accounts for under half, and the cause of the remainder is not known. V and J calls and clone size follow that table, whereas D and trimming were derived from the DNA. In all, the sample holds over 120,000 clones, and 10% to 15% of those were seen once. Clones ranked in the top ten supply less than 1.5% of the sample.

Each donor gave one peripheral blood draw, averaging approximately 110 mL, which was collected into heparinised tubes. Naive, central memory, regulatory and stem cell-like memory CD4+ T cells were sorted on a BD FACSAria II using a panel including CD45RO, CCR7, CD25, CD127, CD95 and CD27. A purity above 95% was achieved for all sorted populations. Right away, PBMCs were isolated by Lymphoprep density gradient centrifugation and were stained directly, with no culture step. So that batch effects would be minimized, each experiment stained and sorted samples in pairs, pairing one healthy donor with one patient. With regard to this clone: Its antigen has not been determined. No quality values exist for individual bases; no much larger clone is one base distant.

Sequencing was performed on central memory CD4+ T cells from blood. This chain is built from TRBV7-2 and TRBJ1-4, with TRBD1 as a weak D call on 5 bases. The receptor was derived from a man between 18 and 29 years old with type 1 diabetes. For the CDR3, the sequence is CASSPRSRGVEEKLFF. The DNA sequence is TGTGCCAGCAGCCCGAGGTCAAGAGGGGTGGAAGAAAAACTGTTTTTT.